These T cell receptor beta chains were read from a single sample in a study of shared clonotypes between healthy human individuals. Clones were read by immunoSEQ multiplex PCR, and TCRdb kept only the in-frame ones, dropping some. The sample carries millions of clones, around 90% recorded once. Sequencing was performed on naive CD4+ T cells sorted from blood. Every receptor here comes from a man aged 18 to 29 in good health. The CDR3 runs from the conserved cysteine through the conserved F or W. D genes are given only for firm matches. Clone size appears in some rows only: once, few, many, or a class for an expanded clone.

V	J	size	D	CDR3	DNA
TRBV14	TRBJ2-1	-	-	CASSPGLHLQFF	TGTGCCAGCAGCCCGGGACTTCATCTGCAGTTCTTC
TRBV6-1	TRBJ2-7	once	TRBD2	CASSEVAGGVEQYF	TGTGCCAGCAGTGAGGTAGCGGGGGGGGTCGAGCAGTACTTC
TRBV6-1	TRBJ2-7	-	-	CASSESGGIYEQYF	TGTGCCAGCAGTGAATCTGGGGGTATCTACGAGCAGTACTTC
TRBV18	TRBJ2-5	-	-	CASSPRTGSQETQYF	TGTGCCAGCTCACCACGAACGGGAAGCCAAGAGACCCAGTACTTC
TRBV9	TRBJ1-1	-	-	CASSVDGGGYGEAFF	TGTGCCAGCAGCGTAGATGGCGGGGGGTACGGTGAAGCTTTCTTT
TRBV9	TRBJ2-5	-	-	CASSAAYQETQYF	TGTGCCAGCAGCGCGGCGTACCAAGAGACCCAGTACTTC
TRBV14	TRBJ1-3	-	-	CASSRSGNGNTIYF	TGTGCCAGCAGCCGGTCGGGAAACGGAAACACCATATATTTT
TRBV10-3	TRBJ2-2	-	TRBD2	CAISDGLAGNTGELFF	TGTGCCATCAGTGATGGACTAGCGGGTAACACCGGGGAGCTGTTTTTT
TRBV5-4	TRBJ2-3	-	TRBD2	CASSPTSGRADTQYF	TGTGCCAGCAGCCCGACTAGCGGGAGGGCAGATACGCAGTATTTT
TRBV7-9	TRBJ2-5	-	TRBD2	CASSLGLAGAPGQETQYF	TGTGCCAGCAGCTTAGGACTAGCGGGAGCCCCGGGGCAAGAGACCCAGTACTTC
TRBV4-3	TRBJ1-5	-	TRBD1	CASSQDIGGLQPQHF	TGCGCCAGCAGCCAAGATATAGGGGGCCTTCAGCCCCAGCATTTT
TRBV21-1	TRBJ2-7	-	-	CASSKILGPRDSYEQYF	TGTGCCAGCAGCAAAATCCTCGGACCCCGGGACAGCTACGAGCAGTACTTC
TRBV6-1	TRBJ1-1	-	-	CASSEAEGTEAFF	TGTGCCAGCAGTGAAGCGGAAGGCACTGAAGCTTTCTTT
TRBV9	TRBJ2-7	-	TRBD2	CASSPRLAGGPSEQYF	TGTGCCAGCAGCCCCCGACTAGCGGGAGGTCCCTCAGAGCAGTACTTC
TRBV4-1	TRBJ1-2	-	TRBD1	CASSQGTGGYYGYTF	TGCGCCAGCAGCCAAGGGACAGGGGGTTACTATGGCTACACCTTC
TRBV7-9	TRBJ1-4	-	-	CASSLEQIANEKLFF	TGTGCCAGCAGCTTAGAACAGATAGCTAATGAAAAACTGTTTTTT
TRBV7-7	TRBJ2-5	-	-	CASSSGAETQYF	TGTGCTAGCAGCTCGGGAGCAGAGACCCAGTACTTC
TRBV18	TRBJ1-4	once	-	CASSPQSRATNEKLFF	TGTGCCAGCTCACCACAAAGCAGAGCAACTAATGAAAAACTGTTTTTT
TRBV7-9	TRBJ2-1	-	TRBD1	CASSLAGGQGGYNEQFF	TGTGCCAGCAGCTTAGCGGGCGGACAGGGGGGGTACAATGAGCAGTTCTTC
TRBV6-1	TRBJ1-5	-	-	CASRGTPNQPQHF	TGTGCCAGCAGAGGGACACCTAATCAGCCCCAGCATTTT
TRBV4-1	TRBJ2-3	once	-	CASSQWALGKDTQYF	TGCGCCAGCAGCCAATGGGCCTTGGGAAAAGATACGCAGTATTTT
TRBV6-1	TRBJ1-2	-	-	CASSPWGRDYGYTF	TGTGCCAGCAGTCCTTGGGGGAGAGACTATGGCTACACCTTC
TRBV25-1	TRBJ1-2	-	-	CASSDPGGVDHGYTF	TGTGCCAGCAGTGACCCCGGGGGGGTCGACCATGGCTACACCTTC
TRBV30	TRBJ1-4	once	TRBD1	CAWSPNRDRLYEKLFF	TGTGCCTGGAGTCCCAATCGGGACAGGCTGTACGAAAAACTGTTTTTT
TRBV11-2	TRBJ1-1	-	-	CASRRAGGSTEAFF	TGTGCCAGCAGGCGCGCGGGGGGCTCCACTGAAGCTTTCTTT